The clone carrying this T cell receptor (beta chain) was recorded a few times. TCRdb re-derived calls from the 5' RACE reads in MiXCR, one entry per CDR3 protein. The sample holds some 260,000 distinct CDR3 sequences, about 16% seen once. Trimming removed 4 bases at V and 8 bases at J, with 17 bases between. Germline V gene lookup returns CDR1 LGHNA and CDR2 YSLEER. The CDR3 runs to 15 residues. These data are taken from a study of T-cell memory formation after mild COVID-19. Sample: PBMCs or a T cell subset sorted from them (not recorded which). The J gene is TRBJ1-4, the V gene TRBV4-3; D unclear. The origin of this receptor is a man between 18 and 35 years old who had mild COVID-19 (a few samples of this study predate the infection). Cell type and time point are not known. CDR3 region: CASSPRVEGGEKLFF. CDR3 sequence (DNA): TGCGCCAGCAGCCCCCGGGTAGAGGGTGGGGAAAAACTGTTTTTT.